The 28 T cell receptor beta chains reported below all come from one sample, sequenced in a study of T cell responses to AZD1222 COVID-19 vaccine. The assay was immunoSEQ multiplex PCR, and TCRdb's table has in-frame clones only and misses some. The data contain fewer than 90,000 clones, around 90% of them singletons. Sequences were derived from peripheral blood, sampled 28 days after the second AZD1222 dose. These receptors were collected from an adult who received the AZD1222 COVID-19 vaccine.

The V and J genes are TRBV27 and TRBJ1-1; 9 positions agree with TRBD1. The CDR3 contains 15 residues. J gave up 1 base and V 4 bases, and 4 bases lay outside the gene matches. The germline gives CDR1 MNHEY, CDR2 SMNVEV (reference sequence). Here the CDR3 reads CASSSQGAGNTEAFF. The CDR3 DNA reads as TGTGCCAGCAGTTCACAGGGGGCTGGGAACACTGAAGCTTTCTTT.

This chain links TRBV28 with TRBJ1-2; TRBD1 matches 10 bases. Losses at the gene ends were 5 bases for V and 8 bases for J; bases not matched to a gene: 8. The CDR3 consists of 14 residues. The V gene's germline CDR1 is MDHEN and CDR2 SYDVKM. CDR3 residues: CASSPGQGLGGYTF. In DNA, the CDR3 is TGTGCCAGCAGTCCGGGACAGGGGCTTGGGGGCTACACCTTC.

This chain uses TRBV5-1 with TRBJ2-7; 7 positions match TRBD1. Germline CDR1 is SGHRS and CDR2 is YFSETQ. Germline trimming cut 0 bases from V and 4 bases from J; bases unmatched to any gene: 10. This CDR3 comprises 16 residues. Written as DNA, the CDR3 is TGCGCCAGCAGCTTGGTGCCGACAGGGAGTAGTTACGAGCAGTACTTC. The encoded protein is CASSLVPTGSSYEQYF. Combining the CDR3 with reference TRBV5-1 and TRBJ2-7 gives the whole variable domain KAGVTQTPRYLIKTRGQQVTLSCSPISGHRSVSWYQQTPGQGLQFLFEYFSETQRNKGNFPGRFSGRQFSNSRSEMNVSTLELGDSALYLCASSLVPTGSSYEQYFGPGTRLTVT.

The count of this clone is one. The rearrangement uses TRBV7-3 and TRBJ1-1; D uncertain. There are 15 residues in the CDR3. V was cut by 2 bases and J by 5 bases, with 15 bases left in between. Germline lookup yields CDR1 SGHTA and CDR2 FQGTGA. CDR3 nucleotide sequence: TGTGCCAGCAGCTTATCGCCCAACCCCGAGACTGAAGCTTTCTTT. It codes for CASSLSPNPETEAFF.

This clone was detected a few times. The chain uses TRBV29-1 and TRBJ1-2; D remains ambiguous. The germline CDR1 and CDR2 sequences are SQVTM and ANQGSEA. V lost 3 bases to trimming and J lost 0 bases, with 11 bases between them. The CDR3 is 14 residues long. CDR3 in DNA: TGCAGCGTTGACCCACAGTATACTAACTATGGCTACACCTTC. Translation gives CSVDPQYTNYGYTF.

The rearrangement links TRBV18 to TRBJ2-2, with D perhaps matching TRBD1 (6 bases). CDR3 length equals 18 residues. V was cut by 1 base and J by 0 bases, with 15 bases left in between. Germline V CDR1 and CDR2: KGHSH, LQKENI. The CDR3 region has the DNA TGTGCCAGCTCACCACTCGGGACGGACAGCTCGAACACCGGGGAGCTGTTTTTT. It translates to CASSPLGTDSSNTGELFF.

The chain is built from TRBV5-1 and TRBJ2-5; a possible D gene is TRBD2 (6 bases). There are 15 residues in the CDR3. Trimming shortened V by 4 bases and J by 1 base, and 14 bases separated the two germline ends. Germline V gives CDR1 SGHRS, CDR2 YFSETQ. CDR3 residues: CASSLSGTSQETQYF. The CDR3, as DNA: TGCGCCAGCAGCCTGTCCGGGACTTCCCAAGAGACCCAGTACTTC. The complete variable domain, with remaining parts taken from reference TRBV5-1 and TRBJ2-5, reads KAGVTQTPRYLIKTRGQQVTLSCSPISGHRSVSWYQQTPGQGLQFLFEYFSETQRNKGNFPGRFSGRQFSNSRSEMNVSTLELGDSALYLCASSLSGTSQETQYFGPGTRLLVL.

This chain uses TRBV30 with TRBJ1-5; D remains unclear. V was pared by 0 bases and J by 4 bases, with 13 bases between. The CDR3 has 15 amino acids. Germline V gene sequence: CDR1 GTSNPN, CDR2 SVGIG (reference sequence). Here the CDR3 DNA reads TGTGCCTGGAGTGTAAGAGGGAGAGGGAATCAGCCCCAGCATTTT. Residues: CAWSVRGRGNQPQHF.

J is TRBJ1-5 and V is TRBV21-1. TRBV21-1 is annotated as a pseudogene. The CDR3 is made up of 18 amino acids. The CDR3 loop reads CASSKGGRRDFSNQPQHF. DNA of the CDR3: TGTGCCAGCAGCAAAGGGGGAAGGAGGGATTTCAGCAATCAGCCCCAGCATTTT.

The chain employs TRBV14 and TRBJ1-2; D is perhaps TRBD1 (6 bases). Germline V CDR1 and CDR2: SGHDN, FVKESK. The CDR3 is made up of 16 amino acids. V lost 0 bases, J lost 7 bases, and 18 bases lay in between. CDR3 region: CASSQDITPTGGGYTF. The CDR3 bases are TGTGCCAGCAGCCAAGATATCACACCGACAGGTGGTGGCTACACCTTC.

CDR3 in DNA: TGTGCCAGCTCGAGGAGGGGGACCCAGGGCCTGAACACTGAAGCTTTCTTT. Its translation is CASSRRGTQGLNTEAFF. This chain joins TRBV3-1 (or the pseudogene TRBV3-2) and TRBJ1-1; D perhaps matches TRBD1 (6 bases). The CDR3 sequence is 17 residues long. CDR1 and CDR2 from the germline V gene are LGHDT and YNNKEL (reference sequence). The V end lost 8 bases, the J end lost 0 bases, and 22 bases lay between the germline ends.

The CDR3 bases are TGTGCCAGCATTCCCAGCGAGACAGTGGGTGAGCAGTACTTC. As protein: CASIPSETVGEQYF. The chain links TRBV7-8 to TRBJ2-7; D is perhaps TRBD1 (5 bases). This CDR3 is built from 14 residues. Trimming left V 7 bases short and J 7 bases short, with 20 bases between. Germline V gives CDR1 SGHVS, CDR2 FQNEAQ.

This clone was found once. The chain has TRBV7-2 and TRBJ2-3; TRBD2 aligns across 7 bases. This CDR3 is 17 amino acids long. The germline V gene encodes CDR1 SGHTA and CDR2 FQGNSA. V shed 1 base, J shed 2 bases, and the junction held 9 bases outside the gene matches. CDR3 in DNA: TGTGCCAGCAGCTTAGTAGGGACGGGGGGATCCACAGATACGCAGTATTTT. Its protein product is CASSLVGTGGSTDTQYF.

The V and J genes are TRBV30 and TRBJ1-2; 9 positions agree with TRBD1. This CDR3 is 13 amino acids long. Germline V CDR1 and CDR2: GTSNPN, SVGIG (reference sequence). V was clipped by 5 bases and J by 2 bases; unmatched bases: 3. The CDR3 region has the DNA TGTGCCTGGGGGGGACAGGGCAACTATGGCTACACCTTC. Its translation is CAWGGQGNYGYTF.

This chain uses TRBV6-5 with TRBJ2-3, with 9 nucleotides matching TRBD1. There are 15 residues in the CDR3. V lost 5 bases, J lost 1 base, and 4 bases stayed unmatched. The germline V gene encodes CDR1 MNHEY and CDR2 SVGAGI. The CDR3 DNA reads as TGTGCCAGCAGTCTAGGGACAGGGCGCACAGATACGCAGTATTTT. Encoded protein: CASSLGTGRTDTQYF.

In this sample, this clone turned up once. This rearrangement joins TRBV20-1 to TRBJ1-1; D is perhaps TRBD1 (6 bases). Between the trimmed V and J ends, which lost 3 bases and 7 bases, there was a span of 18 bases. Germline V gene lookup returns CDR1 DFQATT and CDR2 SNEGSKA (reference sequence). CDR3 size: 14 residues. The CDR3 protein is CSASPGAQAVEAFF. The CDR3 DNA reads as TGCAGTGCTAGTCCAGGGGCGCAGGCCGTTGAAGCTTTCTTT.

The V gene is TRBV24-1, the J gene TRBJ1-6, with 9 bases fitting TRBD1. Germline CDR1 reads KGHDR; CDR2 reads SFDVKD. Trimming removed 7 bases from V and 7 bases from J; junction bases left unmatched: 4. The CDR3 spans 14 residues. CDR3 DNA sequence: TGTGCCACCAGAGGGACAGGGATGAATTCACCCCTCCACTTT. Translating gives CATRGTGMNSPLHF.

The V call is TRBV5-1, the J call TRBJ1-2; no reliable D call. CDR1 is SGHRS, CDR2 YFSETQ, per germline. V was shortened by 0 bases and J by 1 base, with 10 bases between the two germline ends. This CDR3 region has 15 residues. CDR3: CASSLAGSFNYGYTF. The CDR3 bases are TGCGCCAGCAGCTTGGCCGGCAGCTTTAACTATGGCTACACCTTC.

The V and J genes are TRBV18 and TRBJ1-6; TRBD1 is a possible D gene (5 bases). Germline V gene lookup returns CDR1 KGHSH and CDR2 LQKENI. This CDR3 is 14 amino acids long. Trimming cost V 6 bases and J 7 bases, with 13 bases left between them. Here the CDR3 reads CASSNRDGNSPLHF. The CDR3 DNA is TGTGCCAGCTCGAACCGGGACGGAAATTCACCCCTCCACTTT.

This sequence joins TRBV28 and TRBJ1-6; TRBD1 is a possible D gene (6 bases). The germline V and J ends were trimmed by 10 bases and 10 bases, with 17 bases remaining between them. Germline-derived CDR1 and CDR2 are MDHEN and SYDVKM. The CDR3 covers 13 residues. Written as DNA, the CDR3 is TGTGCCACAGGAGGGGGGCCAGGGTCACCCCTCCACTTT. Its protein is CATGGGPGSPLHF.

This clone was detected a few times. V gene TRBV5-6 combines with J gene TRBJ1-4; D is unclear. There are 13 residues in the CDR3. Germline V lookup: CDR1 SGHDT, CDR2 YYEEEE. V lost 4 bases and J lost 10, with 14 bases in between. CDR3 sequence: CASSAITLGKLFF. CDR3 sequence (DNA): TGTGCCAGCAGCGCGATAACGTTGGGAAAACTGTTTTTT. The whole variable domain, filled in from reference TRBV5-6 and TRBJ1-4, reads DAGVTQSPTHLIKTRGQQVTLRCSPKSGHDTVSWYQQALGQGPQFIFQYYEEEERQRGNFPDRFSGHQFPNYSSELNVNALLLGDSALYLCASSAITLGKLFFGSGTQLSVL.

The chain links TRBV19 to TRBJ2-3; TRBD2 matches at 12 bases. CDR1 LNHDA and CDR2 SQIVND come from the germline V gene (reference sequence). This CDR3 contains 18 residues. V trimming: 4 bases; J trimming: 5 bases; junction bases outside the gene matches: 13. CDR3 protein: CASSRSPSGRATVDTQYF. The CDR3, as DNA: TGTGCCAGTAGTAGATCCCCTAGCGGGAGGGCGACGGTAGATACGCAGTATTTT.

The V gene is TRBV30, the J gene TRBJ1-5, with D unresolved. In germline, CDR1 is GTSNPN, CDR2 SVGIG (reference sequence). The CDR3 covers 13 residues. Trimming took 0 bases from V and 3 from J, leaving 6 bases between them. The CDR3 loop is CAWSVRNNQPQHF. CDR3 in DNA: TGTGCCTGGAGTGTACGCAACAATCAGCCCCAGCATTTT.

There are a few counts of this clone. The V gene is TRBV5-1, the J gene TRBJ2-2; D is unclear. Germline CDR1 and CDR2: SGHRS and YFSETQ. CDR3 length: 14 residues. Trimming took off 0 bases at V and 6 bases at J, with 9 bases between the two ends. CDR3 sequence reads: CASSLGLSSGELFF. As DNA, the CDR3 is TGCGCCAGCAGCTTGGGACTCAGTTCCGGGGAGCTGTTTTTT.

The chain is built from TRBV25-1 and TRBJ2-1, with 7 bases that match TRBD2. The CDR3 contains 17 residues. The V segment lost 6 bases and the J segment 2 bases; nucleotides outside the gene matches: 13. Germline assignment: CDR1 MGHDK and CDR2 SYGVNS. CDR3 sequence reads: CASRPRAGASTYNEQFF. CDR3 in DNA: TGTGCCAGCAGGCCGAGGGCGGGAGCATCGACCTACAATGAGCAGTTCTTC.

This chain links TRBV11-3 with TRBJ1-1, with D perhaps matching TRBD1 (5 bases). Trimming took 1 base from V and 9 from J, leaving 9 bases between them. This CDR3 has 12 residues. Germline V gene lookup returns CDR1 SGHNT and CDR2 YENEEA. CDR3 nucleotide sequence: TGTGCCAGCAGCTTAGGAAGGGGTAAAGCTTTCTTT. Amino acids: CASSLGRGKAFF.

The rearrangement joins TRBV7-4 to TRBJ1-1; D might be TRBD1 (5 bases). The CDR3 covers 15 residues. The V end was cut by 3 bases, the J end by 3 bases, with 14 bases between. The germline V gene encodes CDR1 SGHVT and CDR2 SQSDAQ. The DNA for the CDR3 is TGTGCCAGCAGCTTTGGGGGTGGCCGACACACTGAAGCTTTCTTT. Translated, it gives CASSFGGGRHTEAFF.

Only one count was recorded for this clone. The chain recombines TRBV18 with TRBJ2-5, with TRBD2 matching over 8 bases. CDR1 and CDR2 (germline): KGHSH, LQKENI. This CDR3 is built from 14 residues. J was trimmed by 2 bases and V by 5 bases; bases with no gene match: 4. CDR3 residues: CASSRGLEQETQYF. The CDR3 DNA follows: TGTGCCAGCTCAAGGGGACTAGAGCAAGAGACCCAGTACTTC.